The sequence of this T cell receptor beta chain was determined in a study of blood T cell repertoires in COVID-19. Sequenced by immunoSEQ multiplex PCR; TCRdb stores in-frame clones only, minus some. Among a few hundred thousand clones listed, roughly 85% were seen once. Germline CDR1 MDHEN, CDR2 SYDVKM. The CDR3 runs to 12 residues. V shed 3 bases and J shed 9 bases, with 11 bases lying between them. The sample consisted of peripheral blood. The V gene is TRBV28, the J gene TRBJ1-1; D ambiguous. The sequence was obtained from a human donor in a cohort sampled during active COVID-19. The CDR3 reads CASSFRRLKAFF. The CDR3 region has the DNA TGTGCCAGCAGTTTCCGCCGGTTAAAAGCTTTCTTT.